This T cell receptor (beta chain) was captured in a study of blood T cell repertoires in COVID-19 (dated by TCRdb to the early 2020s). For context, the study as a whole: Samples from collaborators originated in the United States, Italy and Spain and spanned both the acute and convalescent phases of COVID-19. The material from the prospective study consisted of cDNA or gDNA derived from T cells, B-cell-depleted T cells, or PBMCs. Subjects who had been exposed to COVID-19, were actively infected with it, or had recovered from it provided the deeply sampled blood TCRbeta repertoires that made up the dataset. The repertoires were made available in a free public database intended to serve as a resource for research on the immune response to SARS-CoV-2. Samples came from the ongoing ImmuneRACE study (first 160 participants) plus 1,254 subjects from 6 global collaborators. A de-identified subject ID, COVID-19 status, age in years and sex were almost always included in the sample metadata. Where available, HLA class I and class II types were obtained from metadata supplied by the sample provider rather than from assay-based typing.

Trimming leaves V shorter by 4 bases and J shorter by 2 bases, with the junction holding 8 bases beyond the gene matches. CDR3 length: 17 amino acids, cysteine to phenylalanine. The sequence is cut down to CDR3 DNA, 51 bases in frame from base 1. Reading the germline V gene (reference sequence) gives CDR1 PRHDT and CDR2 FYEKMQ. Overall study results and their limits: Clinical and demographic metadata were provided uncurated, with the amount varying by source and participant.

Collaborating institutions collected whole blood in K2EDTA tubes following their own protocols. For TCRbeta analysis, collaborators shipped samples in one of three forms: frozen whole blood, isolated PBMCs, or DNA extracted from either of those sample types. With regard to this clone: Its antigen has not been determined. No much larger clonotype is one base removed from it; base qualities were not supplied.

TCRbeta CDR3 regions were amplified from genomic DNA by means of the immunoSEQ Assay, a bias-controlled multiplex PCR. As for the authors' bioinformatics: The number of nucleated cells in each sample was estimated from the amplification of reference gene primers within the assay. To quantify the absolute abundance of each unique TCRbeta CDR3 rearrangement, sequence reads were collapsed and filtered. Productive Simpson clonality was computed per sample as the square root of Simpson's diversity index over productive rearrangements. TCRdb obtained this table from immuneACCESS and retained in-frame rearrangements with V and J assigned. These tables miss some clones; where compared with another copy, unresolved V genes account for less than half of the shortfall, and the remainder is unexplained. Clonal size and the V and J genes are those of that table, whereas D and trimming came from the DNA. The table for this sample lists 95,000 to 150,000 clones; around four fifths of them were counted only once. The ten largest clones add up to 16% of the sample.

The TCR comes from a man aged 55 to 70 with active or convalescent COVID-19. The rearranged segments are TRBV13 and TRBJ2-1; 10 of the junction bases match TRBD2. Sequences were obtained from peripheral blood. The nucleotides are TGTGCCAGCAGCTCCCCTCTAGCGGGAGAAACCTACAATGAGCAGTTCTTC. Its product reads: CASSSPLAGETYNEQFF.